The 18 T cell receptor beta chains below come from one sample, sequenced in a study of T cell responses to AZD1222 COVID-19 vaccine. Here immunoSEQ multiplex PCR was the method, and the copy in TCRdb shows in-frame clones only, minus some. The sample holds around 120,000 clones; 92% are singletons and the top ten take more than 13%. The specimen comprised peripheral blood, sampled on day 0 of AZD1222 vaccination. All receptors derive from an adult in good health.

The chain carries TRBV19 and TRBJ2-7, with TRBD1 matching over 8 bases. The CDR3 extends over 16 amino acids. V shed 4 bases, J shed 3 bases, and the junction held 11 bases outside the gene matches. The germline V gene encodes CDR1 LNHDA and CDR2 SQIVND (reference sequence). The CDR3 here is CASSTGETGVRYEQYF. The CDR3 bases are TGTGCCAGTAGTACGGGTGAGACAGGGGTTCGCTACGAGCAGTACTTC. Variable domain in full (rest from reference TRBV19 and TRBJ2-7): DGGITQSPKYLFRKEGQNVTLSCEQNLNHDAMYWYRQDPGQGLRLIYYSQIVNDFQKGDIAEGYSVSREKKESFPLTVTSAQKNPTAFYLCASSTGETGVRYEQYFGPGTRLTVT.

With regard to this clone: The same CDR3 can be traced to other DNA sequences in this sample. The rearrangement links TRBV19 to TRBJ2-7; perhaps TRBD2 as D (5 bases). The CDR3 covers 14 residues. The germline V gene has CDR1 LNHDA and CDR2 SQIVND (reference sequence). The V and J ends lost 1 base and 0 bases respectively, with 7 bases between them. CDR3 coding DNA: TGTGCCAGTAGTATAGGAGGGTCCTCCTACGAGCAGTACTTC. Protein: CASSIGGSSYEQYF.

The V call is TRBV15, the J call TRBJ1-1; unclear D gene. The CDR3 loop spans 13 amino acids. V lost 5 bases to trimming and J lost 1 base, with 8 bases between them. Germline V gene lookup returns CDR1 LNHNV and CDR2 YYDKDF (reference sequence). As DNA, the CDR3 is TGTGCCACCAGCTACGGGGAGAACACTGAAGCTTTCTTT. This gives the protein CATSYGENTEAFF.

This sequence joins TRBV6-5 and TRBJ1-1, with D maybe TRBD1 (5 bases). Germline V gene data show CDR1 as MNHEY and CDR2 as SVGAGI. Trimming left V 2 bases short and J 3 bases short, with 10 bases between. This CDR3 is 14 amino acids long. CDR3 in amino acids: CASSYRRAHTEAFF. DNA for the CDR3: TGTGCCAGCAGTTACCGCAGGGCGCACACTGAAGCTTTCTTT.

The gene calls are TRBV9 and TRBJ2-4; D possibly corresponds to TRBD1 (5 bases). The ends were cut back, 0 bases at V and 0 bases at J, with 10 bases in the middle. Germline loops: CDR1 SGDLS, CDR2 YYNGEE. CDR3 length: 16 amino acids. CDR3 residues: CASSVGQDIAKNIQYF. The CDR3 nucleotides are TGTGCCAGCAGCGTAGGCCAGGACATAGCCAAAAACATTCAGTACTTC. Filled out from reference TRBV9 and TRBJ2-4, the complete variable domain reads DSGVTQTPKHLITATGQRVTLRCSPRSGDLSVYWYQQSLDQGLQFLIQYYNGEERAKGNILERFSAQQFPDLHSELNLSSLELGDSALYFCASSVGQDIAKNIQYFGAGTRLSVL.

A single count supports this clone. V usage is TRBV13 and J usage is TRBJ1-3; TRBD1 matches at 8 bases. CDR3 length: 15 residues. The ends lost 8 bases at V and 3 bases at J; junction bases unmatched: 9. The germline V gene encodes CDR1 PRHDT and CDR2 FYEKMQ (reference sequence). The CDR3 is CASEAPGTGGNTIYF. DNA of the CDR3: TGTGCCAGCGAAGCACCCGGGACAGGTGGAAACACCATATATTTT.

V is TRBV6-1 and J is TRBJ1-2, with 9 bases identical to TRBD1. The length of the CDR3 is 16 residues. Germline V gene data show CDR1 as MNHNS and CDR2 as SASEGT. V shed 3 bases and J 4 bases; nucleotides not matched to a gene: 9. The CDR3 here is CASSEYPGQGFYGYTF. CDR3 coding DNA: TGTGCCAGCAGTGAGTACCCGGGACAGGGTTTCTATGGCTACACCTTC.

The table lists this clone with a count of one. The chain carries TRBV7-2 and TRBJ1-6; D gene ambiguous. The CDR3 is 14 residues long. Per the germline V gene, CDR1 is SGHTA and CDR2 is FQGNSA. The V end lost 1 base, the J end lost 7 bases, and 8 bases lay between the germline ends. CDR3 protein: CASSLGVGNSPLHF. DNA for the CDR3: TGTGCCAGCAGCTTAGGAGTTGGCAATTCACCCCTCCACTTT.

The V call is TRBV6-5, the J call TRBJ1-2; TRBD1 might be the D (6 bases). The V end lost 5 bases, the J end lost 1 base, and 11 bases lay between the germline ends. This CDR3 region has 14 residues. Germline lookup yields CDR1 MNHEY and CDR2 SVGAGI. The CDR3, as DNA: TGTGCCAGCAGTCCATGGACAGATAACTATGGCTACACCTTC. Protein sequence: CASSPWTDNYGYTF.

The chain links TRBV5-6 to TRBJ1-2, with D perhaps matching TRBD1 (5 bases). Trimming cost V 4 bases and J 5 bases, with 15 bases left between them. The CDR3 totals 14 residues. CDR1 and CDR2 from the germline V gene are SGHDT and YYEEEE. The CDR3 DNA is TGTGCCAGCAGCCAAAGCGGGACTTTTTATGGCTACACCTTC. It codes for CASSQSGTFYGYTF.

The chain combines TRBV12-5 with TRBJ2-2; 7 bases are a match to TRBD2. This CDR3 contains 21 residues. Germline CDR1 and CDR2: LGHNT and FRNRAP. With V trimmed by 0 bases and J by 5 bases, 21 bases remained unmatched. This chain's CDR3 is CASGLVLDRRTRGRGTGELFF. The DNA of the CDR3 is TGTGCTAGTGGTTTGGTCTTGGACCGAAGGACTAGAGGCCGCGGGACCGGGGAGCTGTTTTTT.

This rearrangement joins TRBV2 to TRBJ2-1, with TRBD2 matching over 9 bases. This CDR3 contains 16 residues. Germline loops: CDR1 SNHLY, CDR2 FYNNEI. V gave up 1 base and J gave up 5 bases; unmatched junction bases: 6. In DNA form, the CDR3 reads TGTGCCAGCAGTGAAGTGATGGGACTAGCCCACAATGAGCAGTTCTTC. It codes for CASSEVMGLAHNEQFF. The full variable domain, with the rest looked up from reference TRBV2 and TRBJ2-1, is EPEVTQTPSHQVTQMGQEVILRCVPISNHLYFYWYRQILGQKVEFLVSFYNNEISEKSEIFDDQFSVERPDGSNFTLKIRSTKLEDSAMYFCASSEVMGLAHNEQFFGPGTRLTVL.

The CDR3 nucleotides read TGTGCCAGCAGCTTCGGGGGCTACACCTTC. Its protein is CASSFGGYTF. The J gene is TRBJ1-2, the V gene TRBV7-9; D is ambiguous. V was shortened by 3 bases and J by 8 bases, with 4 bases between the two germline ends. The CDR3 runs to 10 residues. In germline, CDR1 is SEHNR, CDR2 FQNEAQ (reference sequence).

The V call is TRBV3-1 (or the pseudogene TRBV3-2), the J call TRBJ2-2, with D perhaps TRBD2 (5 bases). CDR3 length: 16 residues. Germline CDR1 and CDR2: LGHDT and YNNKEL (reference sequence). Trimming left V 5 bases short and J 1 base short, with 14 bases between. The CDR3, as DNA: TGTGCCAGCAGCGATTCGGGGTGGAGGAACACCGGGGAGCTGTTTTTT. Its translation is CASSDSGWRNTGELFF.

The rearrangement links TRBV7-9 to TRBJ1-2; D not certain. The V end was cut by 2 bases, the J end by 8 bases, with 12 bases between. The CDR3 has 13 amino acids. The germline CDR1 and CDR2 sequences are SEHNR and FQNEAQ (reference sequence). The chain's CDR3 is CASSLNRLEGYTF. The CDR3 nucleotides read TGTGCCAGCAGCTTAAACCGGCTCGAGGGCTACACCTTC. Combining the CDR3 with reference TRBV7-9 and TRBJ1-2 gives the whole variable domain DTGVSQNPRHKITKRGQNVTFRCDPISEHNRLYWYRQTLGQGPEFLTYFQNEAQLEKSRLLSDRFSAERPKGSFSTLEIQRTEQGDSAMYLCASSLNRLEGYTFGSGTRLTVV.

This chain links TRBV10-3 with TRBJ2-1; 11 nucleotides line up with TRBD2. Unmatched junction bases numbered 4, after V lost 2 bases and J lost 7 bases. The germline gives CDR1 ENHRY, CDR2 SYGVKD. This CDR3 spans 15 amino acids. In nucleotides, the CDR3 is TGTGCCATCAGTGAGGCGACTAGCGGGGAAAATGAGCAGTTCTTC. This gives the protein CAISEATSGENEQFF.

CDR3 amino acids: CASTLEWWGSNEQFF. The CDR3 DNA reads TGTGCCAGCACCCTAGAATGGTGGGGAAGCAATGAGCAGTTCTTC. The rearrangement links TRBV7-2 to TRBJ2-1, with D uncertain. This CDR3 spans 15 amino acids. The V and J ends lost 7 bases and 6 bases respectively, with 19 bases between them. Per germline, CDR1 SGHTA and CDR2 FQGNSA.

The chain links TRBV2 to TRBJ2-2; TRBD2 matches 11 bases. With V trimmed by 6 bases and J by 3 bases, 9 bases remained unmatched. The germline V gene has CDR1 SNHLY and CDR2 FYNNEI. The CDR3 is made up of 17 amino acids. Here the CDR3 reads CASSKTRLAGYTGELFF. The CDR3 coding sequence is TGTGCCAGCAGCAAAACGCGACTAGCGGGATACACCGGGGAGCTGTTTTTT.